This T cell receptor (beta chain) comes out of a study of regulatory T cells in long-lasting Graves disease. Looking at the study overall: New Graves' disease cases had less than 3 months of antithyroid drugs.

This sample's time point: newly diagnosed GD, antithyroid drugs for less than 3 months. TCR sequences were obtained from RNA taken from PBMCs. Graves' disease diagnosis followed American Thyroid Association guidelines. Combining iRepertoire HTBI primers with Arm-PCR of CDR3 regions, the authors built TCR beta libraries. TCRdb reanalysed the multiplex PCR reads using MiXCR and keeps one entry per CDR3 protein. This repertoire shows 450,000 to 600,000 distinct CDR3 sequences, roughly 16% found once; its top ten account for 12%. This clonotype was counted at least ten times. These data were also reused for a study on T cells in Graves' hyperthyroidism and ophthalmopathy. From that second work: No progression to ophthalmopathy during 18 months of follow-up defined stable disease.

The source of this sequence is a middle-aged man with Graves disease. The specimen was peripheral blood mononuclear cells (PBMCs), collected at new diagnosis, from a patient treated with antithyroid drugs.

CDR3 sequence reads: CASSLAGVFGETQYF. CDR3 sequence (DNA): TGTGCCAGCAGCTTAGCGGGAGTATTCGGAGAGACCCAGTACTTC. The gene calls are TRBV11-2 and TRBJ2-5; the D gene is possibly TRBD2 (6 bases). The V gene's germline CDR1 is SGHAT and CDR2 FQNNGV. This CDR3 comprises 15 residues. The ends were cut back, 1 base at V and 4 bases at J, with 13 bases in the middle.